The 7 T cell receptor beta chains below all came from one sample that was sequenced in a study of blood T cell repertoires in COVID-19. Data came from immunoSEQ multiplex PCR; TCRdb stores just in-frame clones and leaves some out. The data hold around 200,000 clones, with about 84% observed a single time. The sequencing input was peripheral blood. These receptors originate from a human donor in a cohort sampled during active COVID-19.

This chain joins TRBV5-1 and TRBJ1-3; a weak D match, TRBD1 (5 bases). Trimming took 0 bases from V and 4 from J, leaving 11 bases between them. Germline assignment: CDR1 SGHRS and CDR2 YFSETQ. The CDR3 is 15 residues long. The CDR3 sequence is CASSLETGGGNTIYF. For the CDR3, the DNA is TGCGCCAGCAGCTTGGAAACAGGTGGAGGAAACACCATATATTTT.

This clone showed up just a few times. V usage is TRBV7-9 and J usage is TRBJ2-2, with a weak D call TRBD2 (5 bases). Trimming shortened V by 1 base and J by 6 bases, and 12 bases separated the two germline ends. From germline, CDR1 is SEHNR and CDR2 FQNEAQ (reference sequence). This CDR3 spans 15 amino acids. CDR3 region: CASSLGRGDAGELFF. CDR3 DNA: TGTGCCAGCAGCTTAGGTCGGGGAGACGCCGGGGAGCTGTTTTTT.

CDR3 DNA sequence: TGCGCCAGCAGCCAAGGGGAGGGGCGGGGACCTTGGGGCTACACCTTC. It translates to CASSQGEGRGPWGYTF. The chain has TRBV4-1 and TRBJ1-2; D perhaps matches TRBD1 (5 bases). The CDR3 covers 16 residues. V shed 1 base and J shed 8 bases, with 20 bases lying between them. Germline-derived CDR1 and CDR2 are MGHRA and YSYEKL.

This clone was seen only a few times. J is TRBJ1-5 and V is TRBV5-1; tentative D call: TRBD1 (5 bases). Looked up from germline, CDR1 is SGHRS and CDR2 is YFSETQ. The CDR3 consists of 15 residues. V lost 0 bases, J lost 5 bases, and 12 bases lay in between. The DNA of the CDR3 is TGCGCCAGCAGCTTGGTGGGGGGTAGGGATCAGCCCCAGCATTTT. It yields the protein CASSLVGGRDQPQHF.

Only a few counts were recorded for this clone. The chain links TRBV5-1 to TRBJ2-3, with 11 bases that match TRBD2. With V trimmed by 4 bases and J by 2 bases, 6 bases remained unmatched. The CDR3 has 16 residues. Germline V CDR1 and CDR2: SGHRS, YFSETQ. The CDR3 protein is CASSPLAGGTTDTQYF. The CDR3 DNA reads TGCGCCAGCAGCCCCCTAGCGGGGGGTACCACAGATACGCAGTATTTT.

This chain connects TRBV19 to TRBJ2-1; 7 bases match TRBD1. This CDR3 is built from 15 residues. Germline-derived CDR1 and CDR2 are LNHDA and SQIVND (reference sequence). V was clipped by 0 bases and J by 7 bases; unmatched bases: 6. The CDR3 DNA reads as TGTGCCAGTAGTATAGATATGACAGGGATAAATGAGCAGTTCTTC. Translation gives CASSIDMTGINEQFF. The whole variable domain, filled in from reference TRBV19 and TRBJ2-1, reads DGGITQSPKYLFRKEGQNVTLSCEQNLNHDAMYWYRQDPGQGLRLIYYSQIVNDFQKGDIAEGYSVSREKKESFPLTVTSAQKNPTAFYLCASSIDMTGINEQFFGPGTRLTVL.

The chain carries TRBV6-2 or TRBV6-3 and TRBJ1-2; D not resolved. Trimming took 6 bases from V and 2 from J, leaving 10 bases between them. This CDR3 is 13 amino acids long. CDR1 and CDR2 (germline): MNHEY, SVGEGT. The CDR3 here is CASSSPRNYGYTF. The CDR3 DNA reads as TGTGCCAGCAGCAGTCCTCGGAACTATGGCTACACCTTC.